The source of this T cell receptor beta chain is a study of T cell responses to AZD1222 COVID-19 vaccine. The table came from immunoSEQ multiplex PCR; TCRdb's copy has only in-frame clones and leaves some out. The table lists about 59,000 clones, 84% of them singletons. J was trimmed by 0 bases and V by 5 bases; bases with no gene match: 9. The germline V gene has CDR1 LGHNA and CDR2 YNFKEQ. The CDR3 has 19 amino acids. The sequence derives from an adult in good health. The V gene is TRBV4-2, the J gene TRBJ2-2; 13 bases are a match to TRBD2. The input for sequencing was peripheral blood, taken on day 0 of AZD1222 vaccination. As DNA, the CDR3 is TGTGCCAGCAGCGTCCGACTAGCGGGAGGACTCGCGAACACCGGGGAGCTGTTTTTT. It translates to CASSVRLAGGLANTGELFF.